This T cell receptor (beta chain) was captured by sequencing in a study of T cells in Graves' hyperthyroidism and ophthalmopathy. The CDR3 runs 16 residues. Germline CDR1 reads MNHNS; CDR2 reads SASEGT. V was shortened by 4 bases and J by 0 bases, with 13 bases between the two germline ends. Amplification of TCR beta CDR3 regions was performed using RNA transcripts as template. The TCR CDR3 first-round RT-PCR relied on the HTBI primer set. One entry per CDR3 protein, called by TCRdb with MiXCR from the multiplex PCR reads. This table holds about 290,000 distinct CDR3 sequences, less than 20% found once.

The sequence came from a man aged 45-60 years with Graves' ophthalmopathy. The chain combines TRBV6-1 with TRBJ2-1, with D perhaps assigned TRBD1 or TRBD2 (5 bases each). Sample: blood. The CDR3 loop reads CASSGRDHGSYNEQFF. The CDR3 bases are TGTGCCAGCAGTGGACGGGACCACGGCTCCTACAATGAGCAGTTCTTC.